This T cell receptor beta chain was observed in a study of PD-1 blockade in classical Hodgkin lymphoma. Points from the study as a whole: Still unresolved is the cause of the repertoire differences, which may be disease activity or prior therapy. By C4D1, diversity of CD4+ TCRs had risen significantly, whereas that of CD8+ TCRs had not.

CDR1 is SGHRS and CDR2 is YFSETQ in the germline V gene. This CDR3 has 14 amino acids. Trimming removed 0 bases from V and 6 bases from J, with 12 bases in between. The time point is: cycle 4 day 1 (C4D1), after more than five weeks of nivolumab. All patients experienced relapse after autologous stem cell transplantation, and brentuximab vedotin exposure was variable. Profiled with immunoSEQ multiplex PCR; TCRdb holds only in-frame clones, not every one. This sample yields over 50,000 clones, of which about 85% are seen a single time; 6.5% to 9% belongs to the top ten. Regarding this clone: Its antigen is as yet unknown. In the same sample, other DNA sequences code for this CDR3.

This clonotype was sampled from a human donor with classical Hodgkin lymphoma. The chain has TRBV5-1 and TRBJ1-2, with D tentatively TRBD1 (5 bases). Here the sequenced sample was peripheral blood mononuclear cells (PBMCs), taken before the fourth cycle of nivolumab. The CDR3 bases are TGCGCCAGCAGCTTGGTGGGGGGATTAAATGGCTACACCTTC. Translation gives CASSLVGGLNGYTF.